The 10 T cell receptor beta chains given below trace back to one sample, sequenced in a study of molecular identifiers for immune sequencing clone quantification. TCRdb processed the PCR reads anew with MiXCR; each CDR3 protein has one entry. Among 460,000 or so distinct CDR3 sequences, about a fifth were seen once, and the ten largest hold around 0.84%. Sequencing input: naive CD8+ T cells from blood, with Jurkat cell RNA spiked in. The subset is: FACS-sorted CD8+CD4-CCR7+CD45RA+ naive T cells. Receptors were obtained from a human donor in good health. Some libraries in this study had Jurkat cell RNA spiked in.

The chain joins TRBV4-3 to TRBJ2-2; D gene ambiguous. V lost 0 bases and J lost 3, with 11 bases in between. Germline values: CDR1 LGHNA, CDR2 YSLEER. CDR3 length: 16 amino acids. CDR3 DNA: TGCGCCAGCAGCCAAGATTACGATCGCTACACCGGGGAGCTGTTTTTT. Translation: CASSQDYDRYTGELFF.

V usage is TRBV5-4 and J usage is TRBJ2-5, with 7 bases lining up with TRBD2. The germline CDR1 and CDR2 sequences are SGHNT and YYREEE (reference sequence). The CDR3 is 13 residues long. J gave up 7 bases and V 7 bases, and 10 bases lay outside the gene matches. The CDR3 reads CASGSGKEGTQYF. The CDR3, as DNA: TGTGCCAGCGGCAGCGGGAAAGAGGGGACCCAGTACTTC.

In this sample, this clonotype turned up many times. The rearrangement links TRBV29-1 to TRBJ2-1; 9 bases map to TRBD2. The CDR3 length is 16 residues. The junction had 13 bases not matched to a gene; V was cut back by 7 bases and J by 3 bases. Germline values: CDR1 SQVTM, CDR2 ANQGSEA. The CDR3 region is CSARPGPSGDYNEQFF. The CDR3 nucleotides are TGCAGCGCCCGGCCAGGGCCTAGCGGGGACTACAATGAGCAGTTCTTC.

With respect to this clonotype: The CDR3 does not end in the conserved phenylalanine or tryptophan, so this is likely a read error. The CDR3 bases are TGTGCCAGCAACCACATGGGACTAGTTCCAGATACGCAGTATTGT. Its protein is CASNHMGLVPDTQYC. The chain joins TRBV27 to TRBJ2-3; 8 nucleotides align to TRBD2. The junction had 10 bases not matched to a gene; V was cut back by 7 bases and J by 4 bases. The germline CDR1 and CDR2 sequences are MNHEY and SMNVEV (reference sequence). The CDR3 extends over 15 amino acids.

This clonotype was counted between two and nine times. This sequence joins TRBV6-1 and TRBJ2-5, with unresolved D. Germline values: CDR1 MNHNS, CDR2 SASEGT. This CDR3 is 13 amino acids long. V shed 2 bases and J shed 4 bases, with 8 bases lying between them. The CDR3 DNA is TGTGCCAGCAGTGAATCGTTCGGAGAGACCCAGTACTTC. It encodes CASSESFGETQYF.

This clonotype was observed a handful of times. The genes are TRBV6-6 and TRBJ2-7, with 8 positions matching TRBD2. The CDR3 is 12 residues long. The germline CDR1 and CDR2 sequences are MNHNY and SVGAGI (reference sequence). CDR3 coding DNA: TGTGCCAGCATTGAGAGAGCGGGAGAGGGAACGGTC. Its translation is CASIERAGEGTV.

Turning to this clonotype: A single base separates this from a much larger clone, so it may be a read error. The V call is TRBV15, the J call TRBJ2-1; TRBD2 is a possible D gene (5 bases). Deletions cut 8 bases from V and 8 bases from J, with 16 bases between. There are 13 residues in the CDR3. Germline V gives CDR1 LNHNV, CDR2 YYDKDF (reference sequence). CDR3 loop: CATEGRHDDEQFF. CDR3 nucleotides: TGTGCCACCGAAGGGAGACACGACGATGAGCAGTTCTTC.

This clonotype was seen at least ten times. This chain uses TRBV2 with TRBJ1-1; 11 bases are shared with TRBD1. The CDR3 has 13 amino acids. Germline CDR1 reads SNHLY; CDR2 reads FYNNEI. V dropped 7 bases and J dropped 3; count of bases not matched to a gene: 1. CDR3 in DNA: TGTGCCAGCAAGGGACAGGGGGACACTGAAGCTTTCTTT. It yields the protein CASKGQGDTEAFF. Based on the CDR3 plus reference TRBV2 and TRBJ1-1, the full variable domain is EPEVTQTPSHQVTQMGQEVILRCVPISNHLYFYWYRQILGQKVEFLVSFYNNEISEKSEIFDDQFSVERPDGSNFTLKIRSTKLEDSAMYFCASKGQGDTEAFFGQGTRLTVV.

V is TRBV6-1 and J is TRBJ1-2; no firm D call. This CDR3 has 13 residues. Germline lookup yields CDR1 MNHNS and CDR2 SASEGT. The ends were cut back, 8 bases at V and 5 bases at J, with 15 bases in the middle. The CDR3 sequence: CASSVLDWYGYTF. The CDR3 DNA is TGTGCCAGCTCCGTCTTGGATTGGTATGGCTACACCTTC.

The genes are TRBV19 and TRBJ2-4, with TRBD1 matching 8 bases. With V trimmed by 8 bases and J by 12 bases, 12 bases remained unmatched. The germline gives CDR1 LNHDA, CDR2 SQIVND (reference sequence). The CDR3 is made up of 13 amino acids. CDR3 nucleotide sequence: TGTGCCAGTGGGAACGGACAGGGAAGCACTCAGTACTTC. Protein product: CASGNGQGSTQYF.